These 6 T cell receptor beta chains were sequenced from one sample in a study of blood T cells in healthy people across ages. A second PCR, run for about 6 to 11 cycles, used a sample-barcoded 5' primer plus a J-beta primer mix. TCRdb reprocessed the 5' RACE reads with MiXCR, giving one entry per CDR3 protein. The repertoire holds some 860,000 distinct CDR3 sequences, with around 50% as singletons. Sequencing used blood. The receptors were sampled from a man aged 35 to 55 in good health.

CDR3 nucleotide sequence: TGTGCCAGCAGTGTTAGGCAGGGTGGTTCACCCCTCCACTTT. It specifies CASSVRQGGSPLHF. V is TRBV27 and J is TRBJ1-6, with D perhaps TRBD1 (5 bases). CDR3 size: 14 residues. Per germline, CDR1 MNHEY and CDR2 SMNVEV (reference sequence). The V end was cut by 5 bases, the J end by 9 bases, with 14 bases between.

The rearrangement links TRBV7-9 to TRBJ2-3, with 9 bases aligning to TRBD2. Germline V gene data show CDR1 as SEHNR and CDR2 as FQNEAQ (reference sequence). The CDR3 consists of 16 residues. V lost 5 bases, J lost 0 bases, and 6 bases stayed unmatched. The CDR3 sequence: CASSQMSGGSTDTQYF. The DNA of the CDR3 is TGTGCCAGCAGCCAAATGAGCGGGGGGAGCACAGATACGCAGTATTTT.

This clonotype has a handful of counts. The V and J genes are TRBV15 and TRBJ2-7; no firm D call. V lost 1 base, J lost 1 base, and 5 bases lay in between. The CDR3 length is 13 residues. Germline assignment: CDR1 LNHNV and CDR2 YYDKDF (reference sequence). The chain's CDR3 is CATSRGTSYEQYF. Written as DNA, the CDR3 is TGTGCCACCAGCAGAGGCACGTCCTACGAGCAGTACTTC. The full variable domain, its missing parts supplied by reference TRBV15 and TRBJ2-7, is DAMVIQNPRYQVTQFGKPVTLSCSQTLNHNVMYWYQQKSSQAPKLLFHYYDKDFNNEADTPDNFQSRRPNTSFCFLDIRSPGLGDTAMYLCATSRGTSYEQYFGPGTRLTVT.

This chain uses TRBV12-3 or TRBV12-4 with TRBJ2-5, with 7 bases identical to TRBD2. The length of the CDR3 is 13 residues. The trim removed 7 bases at V and 11 bases at J, leaving 13 bases unmatched. As DNA, the CDR3 is TGTGCCAGCAAACCGGGCGGGAGCTATGAGCAGTACTTC. Translation: CASKPGGSYEQYF.

In its sample, this clonotype was seen once. The chain has TRBV6-2 or TRBV6-3 and TRBJ2-3; TRBD2 agrees at 10 bases. The CDR3 sequence is 12 residues long. CDR1 and CDR2 from the germline V gene are MNHEY and SVGEGT. The V gene end was trimmed by 6 bases and the J gene end by 11 bases; junction bases not matched to a gene: 5. CDR3 protein: CASRASGSMQYF. The CDR3 DNA sequence: TGTGCCAGCAGAGCTAGCGGGAGCATGCAGTATTTT.

The chain has TRBV12-3 or TRBV12-4 and TRBJ1-1; no reliable D call. The CDR3 covers 11 residues. V was cut by 1 base and J by 10 bases, with 7 bases left in between. The CDR3 protein is CASSLGGRAFF. The CDR3 coding sequence is TGTGCCAGCAGTTTAGGGGGTCGAGCTTTCTTT.